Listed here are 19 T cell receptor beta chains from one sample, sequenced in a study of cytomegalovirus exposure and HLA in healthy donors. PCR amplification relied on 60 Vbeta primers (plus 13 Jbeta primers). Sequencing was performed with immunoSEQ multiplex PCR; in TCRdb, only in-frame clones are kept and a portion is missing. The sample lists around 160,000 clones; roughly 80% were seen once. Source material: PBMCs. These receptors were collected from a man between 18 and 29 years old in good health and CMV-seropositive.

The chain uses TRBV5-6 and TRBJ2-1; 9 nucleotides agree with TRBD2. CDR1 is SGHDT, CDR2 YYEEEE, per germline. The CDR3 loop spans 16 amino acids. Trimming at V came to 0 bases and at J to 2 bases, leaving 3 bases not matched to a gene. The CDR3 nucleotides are TGTGCCAGCAGCTTGGCGGCGGGAGGGGCCTACAATGAGCAGTTCTTC. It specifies CASSLAAGGAYNEQFF.

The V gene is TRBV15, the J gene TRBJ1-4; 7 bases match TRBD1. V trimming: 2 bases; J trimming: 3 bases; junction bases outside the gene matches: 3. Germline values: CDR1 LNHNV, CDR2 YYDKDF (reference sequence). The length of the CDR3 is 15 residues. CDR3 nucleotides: TGTGCCACCAGCAGATCGGACAGGCCTAATGAAAAACTGTTTTTT. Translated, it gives CATSRSDRPNEKLFF. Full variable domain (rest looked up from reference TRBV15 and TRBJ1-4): DAMVIQNPRYQVTQFGKPVTLSCSQTLNHNVMYWYQQKSSQAPKLLFHYYDKDFNNEADTPDNFQSRRPNTSFCFLDIRSPGLGDTAMYLCATSRSDRPNEKLFFGSGTQLSVL.

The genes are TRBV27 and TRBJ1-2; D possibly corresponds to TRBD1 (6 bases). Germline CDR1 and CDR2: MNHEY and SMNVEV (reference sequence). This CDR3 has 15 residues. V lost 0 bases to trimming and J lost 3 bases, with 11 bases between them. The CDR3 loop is CASSLSKGVYYGYTF. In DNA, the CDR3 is TGTGCCAGCAGTTTATCCAAGGGGGTCTACTATGGCTACACCTTC.

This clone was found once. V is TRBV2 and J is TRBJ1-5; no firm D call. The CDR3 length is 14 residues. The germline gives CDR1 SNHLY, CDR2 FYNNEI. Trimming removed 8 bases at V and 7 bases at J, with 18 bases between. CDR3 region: CASHVGDEIQPQHF. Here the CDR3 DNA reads TGTGCCAGCCATGTGGGAGATGAAATCCAGCCCCAGCATTTT.

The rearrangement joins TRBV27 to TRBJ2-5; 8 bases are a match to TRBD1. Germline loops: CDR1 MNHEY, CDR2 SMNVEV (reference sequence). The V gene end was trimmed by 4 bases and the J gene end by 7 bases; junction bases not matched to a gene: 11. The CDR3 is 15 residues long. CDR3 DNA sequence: TGTGCCAGCAGTTCCAGGACATTACAGGGGGGGACCCAGTACTTC. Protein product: CASSSRTLQGGTQYF.

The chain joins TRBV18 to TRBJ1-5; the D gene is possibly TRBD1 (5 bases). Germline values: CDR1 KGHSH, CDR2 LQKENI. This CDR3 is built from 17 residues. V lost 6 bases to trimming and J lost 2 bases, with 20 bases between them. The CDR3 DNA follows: TGTGCCAGCTCCCTACGTCGGGGGACGGCAGGCAATCAGCCCCAGCATTTT. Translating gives CASSLRRGTAGNQPQHF.

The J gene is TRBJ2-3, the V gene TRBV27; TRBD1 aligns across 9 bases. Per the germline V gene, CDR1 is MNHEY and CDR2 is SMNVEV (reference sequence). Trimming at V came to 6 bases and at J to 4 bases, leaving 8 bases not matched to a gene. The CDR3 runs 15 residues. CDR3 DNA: TGTGCCAGCAGACTCGGCACAGGGGGCGCAGATACGCAGTATTTT. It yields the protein CASRLGTGGADTQYF.

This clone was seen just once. Here the CDR3 reads CASWERDRDYEQYF. CDR3 bases: TGTGCCAGCTGGGAGAGGGACAGGGACTACGAGCAGTACTTC. The chain recombines TRBV6-1 with TRBJ2-7; 9 nucleotides match TRBD1. The CDR3 sequence is 14 residues long. Germline V gene data show CDR1 as MNHNS and CDR2 as SASEGT. Unmatched junction bases numbered 8, after V lost 8 bases and J lost 3 bases.

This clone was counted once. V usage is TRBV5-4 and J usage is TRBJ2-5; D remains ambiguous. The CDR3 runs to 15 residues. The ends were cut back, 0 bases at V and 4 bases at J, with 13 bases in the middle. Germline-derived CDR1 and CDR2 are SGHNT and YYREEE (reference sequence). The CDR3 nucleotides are TGTGCCAGCAGCTTGGGACAAGTGGAAGGAGAGACCCAGTACTTC. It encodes CASSLGQVEGETQYF.

The CDR3 DNA follows: TGCGCCAGCAGCTTGGTCGGCGGAGACTATGGCTACACCTTC. It translates to CASSLVGGDYGYTF. This chain joins TRBV5-1 and TRBJ1-2; no clear D gene. Trimming left V 0 bases short and J 3 bases short, with 9 bases between. This CDR3 has 14 amino acids. CDR1 is SGHRS, CDR2 YFSETQ, per germline.

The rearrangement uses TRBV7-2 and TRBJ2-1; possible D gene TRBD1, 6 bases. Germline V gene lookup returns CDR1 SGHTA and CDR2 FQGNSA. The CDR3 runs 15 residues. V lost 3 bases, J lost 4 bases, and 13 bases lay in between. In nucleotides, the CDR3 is TGTGCCAGCAGCTTCGCAGGGGCCCCTTACAATGAGCAGTTCTTC. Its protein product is CASSFAGAPYNEQFF.

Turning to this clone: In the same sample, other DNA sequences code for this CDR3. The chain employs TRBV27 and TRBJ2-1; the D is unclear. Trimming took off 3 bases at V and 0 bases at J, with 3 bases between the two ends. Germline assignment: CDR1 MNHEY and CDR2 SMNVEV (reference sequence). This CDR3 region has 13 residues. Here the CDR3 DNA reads TGTGCCAGCAGTTTCAGCTCCTACAATGAGCAGTTCTTC. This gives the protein CASSFSSYNEQFF.

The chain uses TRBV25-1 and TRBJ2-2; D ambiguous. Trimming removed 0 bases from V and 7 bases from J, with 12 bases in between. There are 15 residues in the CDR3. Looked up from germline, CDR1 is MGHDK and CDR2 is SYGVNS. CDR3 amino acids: CASSEYIVGNGELFF. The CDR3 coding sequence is TGTGCCAGCAGTGAATATATCGTGGGCAACGGGGAGCTGTTTTTT.

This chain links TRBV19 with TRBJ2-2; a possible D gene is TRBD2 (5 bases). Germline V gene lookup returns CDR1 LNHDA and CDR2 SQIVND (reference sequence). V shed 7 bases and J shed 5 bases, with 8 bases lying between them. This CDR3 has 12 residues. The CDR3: CASKKRTGELFF. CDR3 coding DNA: TGTGCCAGTAAGAAGCGGACCGGGGAGCTGTTTTTT. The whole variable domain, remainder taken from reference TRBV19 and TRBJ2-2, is DGGITQSPKYLFRKEGQNVTLSCEQNLNHDAMYWYRQDPGQGLRLIYYSQIVNDFQKGDIAEGYSVSREKKESFPLTVTSAQKNPTAFYLCASKKRTGELFFGEGSRLTVL.

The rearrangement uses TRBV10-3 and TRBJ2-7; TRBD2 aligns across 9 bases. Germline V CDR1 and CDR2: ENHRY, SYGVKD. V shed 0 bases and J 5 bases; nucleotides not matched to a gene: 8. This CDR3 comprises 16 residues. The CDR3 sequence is CAISESVGLASNEQYF. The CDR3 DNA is TGTGCCATCAGTGAGTCCGTCGGACTAGCGAGTAACGAGCAGTACTTC.

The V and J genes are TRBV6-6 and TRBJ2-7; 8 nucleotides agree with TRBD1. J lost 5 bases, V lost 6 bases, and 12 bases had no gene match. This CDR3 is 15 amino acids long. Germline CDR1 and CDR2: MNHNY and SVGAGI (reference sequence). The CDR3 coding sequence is TGTGCCAGCAGCAATCTCGGGACAGGCTACCACGAGCAGTACTTC. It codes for CASSNLGTGYHEQYF.

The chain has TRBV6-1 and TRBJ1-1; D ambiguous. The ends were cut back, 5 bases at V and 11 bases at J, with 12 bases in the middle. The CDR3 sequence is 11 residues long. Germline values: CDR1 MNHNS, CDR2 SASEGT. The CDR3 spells CASSLSGLAFF. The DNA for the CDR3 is TGTGCCAGCAGTCTAAGTGGTTTGGCTTTCTTT.

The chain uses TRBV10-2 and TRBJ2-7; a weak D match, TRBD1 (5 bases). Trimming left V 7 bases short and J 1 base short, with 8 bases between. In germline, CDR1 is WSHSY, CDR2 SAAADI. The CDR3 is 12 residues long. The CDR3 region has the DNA TGCGCCAGCACCGACAGTTCCTACGAGCAGTACTTC. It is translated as CASTDSSYEQYF.

The CDR3 DNA reads TGCAGCGTTAATGGGGACACCTACGAGCAGTACTTC. Translating gives CSVNGDTYEQYF. The chain has TRBV29-1 and TRBJ2-7; possibly TRBD1 for D (6 bases). CDR3 length: 12 residues. V dropped 5 bases and J dropped 2 bases, with 10 bases sitting between them. CDR1 is SQVTM, CDR2 ANQGSEA, per germline.